The 31 T cell receptor beta chains in this list originate from one sample, sequenced in a study of cytomegalovirus exposure and HLA in healthy donors. The primer mix had 60 Vbeta and 13 Jbeta primers. Assay: immunoSEQ multiplex PCR; the TCRdb copy retains only in-frame clones and omits some. The data show 130,000 to 150,000 clones, nearly 80% seen once. The sample taken for sequencing was PBMCs. These receptors were collected from a male donor in good health and CMV-seronegative.

This clone was detected only once. This rearrangement joins TRBV28 to TRBJ1-2, with D tentatively TRBD1 (5 bases). The germline CDR1 and CDR2 sequences are MDHEN and SYDVKM. The ends were cut back, 6 bases at V and 6 bases at J, with 14 bases in the middle. The CDR3 has 13 residues. The CDR3 sequence: CASRPGQIDGYTF. The DNA for the CDR3 is TGTGCCAGCAGGCCCGGACAAATAGATGGCTACACCTTC.

The chain combines TRBV7-2 with TRBJ1-6; the match to TRBD1 covers 8 bases. CDR3 size: 14 residues. The junction had 2 bases not matched to a gene; V was cut back by 1 base and J by 9 bases. Germline assignment: CDR1 SGHTA and CDR2 FQGNSA. CDR3 nucleotides: TGTGCCAGCAGCTTAGACAGGGGGGCTTCACCCCTCCACTTT. Its translation: CASSLDRGASPLHF.

DNA for the CDR3: TGTGCCACCAGCACTCGGAGGAATGAGCAGTTCTTC. Its translation: CATSTRRNEQFF. This chain uses TRBV15 with TRBJ2-1; a possible D gene is TRBD2 (5 bases). V was clipped by 4 bases and J by 7 bases, with 8 bases between them. There are 12 residues in the CDR3. Germline V gene lookup returns CDR1 LNHNV and CDR2 YYDKDF (reference sequence).

This clone showed up just a few times. The rearrangement joins TRBV18 to TRBJ1-2; D perhaps matches TRBD1 (6 bases). The germline V and J ends were trimmed by 6 bases and 2 bases, with 19 bases remaining between them. The CDR3 has 16 amino acids. Germline V gene data show CDR1 as KGHSH and CDR2 as LQKENI. The CDR3 DNA reads TGTGCCAGCTCCGACCTCCGGGACATCCAGAACTATGGCTACACCTTC. This translates into CASSDLRDIQNYGYTF. Full variable domain (missing parts from reference TRBV18 and TRBJ1-2): NAGVMQNPRHLVRRRGQEARLRCSPMKGHSHVYWYRQLPEEGLKFMVYLQKENIIDESGMPKERFSAEFPKEGPSILRIQQVVRGDSAAYFCASSDLRDIQNYGYTFGSGTRLTVV.

The rearrangement links TRBV5-1 to TRBJ1-6; 7 bases match TRBD1. With 2 bases clipped from V and 8 bases from J, the junction kept 4 bases outside the gene matches. The length of the CDR3 is 14 residues. The germline gives CDR1 SGHRS, CDR2 YFSETQ. CDR3 in DNA: TGCGCCAGCAGCTTCGGCAGGGGGGATTCACCCCTCCACTTT. It codes for CASSFGRGDSPLHF.

The CDR3 DNA is TGTGCCAGCAGATCCGGGTCGAACACCGGGGAGCTGTTTTTT. Translated: CASRSGSNTGELFF. The gene calls are TRBV7-6 and TRBJ2-2; D unresolved. Trimming cost V 6 bases and J 0 bases, with 8 bases left between them. Germline assignment: CDR1 SGHVS and CDR2 FNYEAQ. The CDR3 totals 14 residues.

V and J are TRBV5-1 and TRBJ1-2, with D possibly being TRBD1 (6 bases). Trimming removed 0 bases at V and 4 bases at J, with 13 bases between. From germline, CDR1 is SGHRS and CDR2 YFSETQ. The length of the CDR3 is 15 residues. The CDR3 sequence is CASSLAGVQGYGYTF. CDR3 bases: TGCGCCAGCAGCTTGGCAGGGGTCCAGGGCTATGGCTACACCTTC.

This clone was counted only a few times. The genes are TRBV27 and TRBJ2-7, with TRBD2 identical over 7 bases. Germline CDR1 MNHEY, CDR2 SMNVEV (reference sequence). The CDR3 is 13 residues long. After removal of 6 bases from V and 3 bases from J, the junction contained 5 bases not matched to a gene. The CDR3 sequence is CASRRTGGYEQYF. For the CDR3, the DNA is TGTGCCAGCAGGAGGACGGGGGGCTACGAGCAGTACTTC.

The gene calls are TRBV4-3 and TRBJ2-1, with unresolved D. V was trimmed by 0 bases and J by 0 bases, leaving 6 bases between them. There are 15 residues in the CDR3. The germline CDR1 and CDR2 sequences are LGHNA and YSLEER. The CDR3 loop is CASSQEHSSYNEQFF. The CDR3 DNA is TGCGCCAGCAGCCAAGAACACAGCTCCTACAATGAGCAGTTCTTC.

This rearrangement joins TRBV13 to TRBJ2-7; 9 positions agree with TRBD1. Looked up from germline, CDR1 is PRHDT and CDR2 is FYEKMQ (reference sequence). There are 13 residues in the CDR3. J lost 8 bases, V lost 5 bases, and 7 bases had no gene match. The chain's CDR3 is CASSPMGQGQQYF. In DNA, the CDR3 is TGTGCCAGCAGCCCGATGGGACAGGGACAGCAGTACTTC.

V is TRBV2 and J is TRBJ1-2; a weak D match, TRBD1 (5 bases). Per the germline V gene, CDR1 is SNHLY and CDR2 is FYNNEI. CDR3 size: 14 residues. V lost 4 bases, J lost 4 bases, and 13 bases lay in between. The CDR3 loop reads CASSAQGQAYGYTF. In nucleotides, the CDR3 is TGTGCCAGCAGTGCGCAGGGTCAAGCCTATGGCTACACCTTC.

This clone was recorded only once. The chain recombines TRBV30 with TRBJ1-5; 8 bases align to TRBD1. This CDR3 is built from 14 residues. The V gene end was trimmed by 3 bases and the J gene end by 11 bases; junction bases not matched to a gene: 12. Germline loops: CDR1 GTSNPN, CDR2 SVGIG (reference sequence). CDR3 coding DNA: TGTGCCTGGAGCTCAGGGGGCTGGGATCGAGCCCAGCATTTT. This codes for CAWSSGGWDRAQHF.

V usage is TRBV5-4 and J usage is TRBJ1-1, with D maybe TRBD1 (6 bases). V was shortened by 3 bases and J by 1 base, with 13 bases between the two germline ends. The length of the CDR3 is 15 residues. Per the germline V gene, CDR1 is SGHNT and CDR2 is YYREEE (reference sequence). The CDR3 DNA is TGTGCCAGCAGCTCAGCCGGGACAACGAACACTGAAGCTTTCTTT. Residues: CASSSAGTTNTEAFF.

V and J are TRBV7-6 and TRBJ1-4; 11 bases match TRBD1. The ends lost 1 base at V and 13 bases at J; junction bases unmatched: 11. The germline V gene has CDR1 SGHVS and CDR2 FNYEAQ. This CDR3 region has 16 residues. The CDR3 nucleotides read TGTGCCAGCAGCTTAGAGGGGGGGACAGGGGGAAAGAGACTGTTTTTT. Protein product: CASSLEGGTGGKRLFF.

The chain uses TRBV11-2 and TRBJ1-3; D perhaps matches TRBD1 (5 bases). Trimming pared 5 bases from V and 1 base from J, leaving 12 bases between. Germline V CDR1 and CDR2: SGHAT, FQNNGV. The CDR3 has 15 residues. The CDR3 DNA reads as TGTGCCAGCAGCCTCCAACCAGGGTCTGGAAACACCATATATTTT. Amino acids: CASSLQPGSGNTIYF.

The gene calls are TRBV19 and TRBJ1-2, with D hard to call. Trimming took off 3 bases at V and 6 bases at J, with 20 bases between the two ends. This CDR3 contains 16 residues. From germline, CDR1 is LNHDA and CDR2 SQIVND (reference sequence). The CDR3 spells CASSIGVTNRGHGYTF. Here the CDR3 DNA reads TGTGCCAGTAGTATTGGTGTGACAAATCGAGGGCATGGCTACACCTTC.

The rearrangement joins TRBV5-4 to TRBJ2-1; TRBD1 aligns across 9 bases. Germline CDR1 reads SGHNT; CDR2 reads YYREEE (reference sequence). V lost 3 bases to trimming and J lost 6 bases; unmatched junction nucleotides: 13. This CDR3 has 17 amino acids. The CDR3, as DNA: TGTGCCAGCAGCTCCCCATCAGTGGGACAGGGCTTCAATGAGCAGTTCTTC. This encodes CASSSPSVGQGFNEQFF.

The chain employs TRBV7-6 and TRBJ1-5; a weak D match, TRBD1 (5 bases). The CDR3 is 16 residues long. Trimming stripped 2 bases from V and 4 bases from J, with 15 bases between. Germline CDR1 reads SGHVS; CDR2 reads FNYEAQ. The CDR3: CASSLWTGGENQPQHF. Here the CDR3 DNA reads TGTGCCAGCAGCTTATGGACCGGGGGGGAAAATCAGCCCCAGCATTTT.

This sequence joins TRBV29-1 and TRBJ1-1; D remains ambiguous. Germline V gene sequence: CDR1 SQVTM, CDR2 ANQGSEA. The V end was cut by 0 bases, the J end by 2 bases, with 7 bases between. The CDR3 spans 13 residues. The CDR3 DNA is TGCAGCGTTGAAGACCCCGGTAACACTGAAGCTTTCTTT. Translating it yields CSVEDPGNTEAFF.

The chain uses TRBV30 and TRBJ2-7; D remains unclear. V was cut by 1 base and J by 3 bases, with 10 bases left in between. This CDR3 has 13 residues. The germline CDR1 and CDR2 sequences are GTSNPN and SVGIG (reference sequence). CDR3 residues: CAWSAPLGYEQYF. CDR3 nucleotides: TGTGCCTGGAGTGCCCCCCTAGGCTACGAGCAGTACTTC.

The V and J genes are TRBV7-8 and TRBJ1-2; 9 positions agree with TRBD1. Germline loops: CDR1 SGHVS, CDR2 FQNEAQ. The CDR3 consists of 15 residues. V lost 5 bases and J lost 4; bases outside the gene matches: 8. The CDR3 region has the DNA TGTGCCAGCAGCGCCCGGGACAGGGCAATCTATGGCTACACCTTC. It is translated as CASSARDRAIYGYTF.

V usage is TRBV4-3 and J usage is TRBJ1-2, with D possibly being TRBD1 (6 bases). Germline V gives CDR1 LGHNA, CDR2 YSLEER. V lost 4 bases, J lost 4 bases, and 16 bases lay in between. This CDR3 spans 15 amino acids. In DNA, the CDR3 is TGCGCCAGCAGCCCAGAAGGCAGGGGACCCTATGGCTACACCTTC. Translation: CASSPEGRGPYGYTF.

This chain connects TRBV5-1 to TRBJ2-7, with a tentative D call TRBD2 (6 bases). V lost 4 bases to trimming and J lost 2 bases, with 16 bases between them. CDR1 and CDR2 (germline): SGHRS, YFSETQ. This CDR3 has 15 amino acids. The CDR3 is CASSRAEGGPYEQYF. In DNA form, the CDR3 reads TGCGCCAGCAGCCGGGCGGAGGGCGGCCCCTACGAGCAGTACTTC.

The V call is TRBV28, the J call TRBJ2-5, with a possible D match to TRBD1 (5 bases). Trimming shortened V by 4 bases and J by 0 bases, and 12 bases separated the two germline ends. Germline CDR1 is MDHEN and CDR2 is SYDVKM. This CDR3 is built from 15 residues. The CDR3 protein is CASSSPTGYQETQYF. The CDR3 bases are TGTGCCAGCAGTTCCCCCACAGGCTACCAAGAGACCCAGTACTTC.

As regards this clone: One junction end disagrees with the germline gene, perhaps due to a read error. The rearrangement links TRBV7-9 to TRBJ1-5; 7 nucleotides match TRBD1. The germline V gene encodes CDR1 SEHNR and CDR2 FQNEAQ (reference sequence). The CDR3 is 14 residues long. The CDR3 DNA reads as TGTTCCAGCAGCCGGACAGGAAGCAATCAGCCCCAGCATTTT. It codes for CSSSRTGSNQPQHF.

The genes are TRBV28 and TRBJ2-2; TRBD2 matches at 11 bases. The J segment lost 7 bases and the V segment lost 5 bases, leaving 15 bases of the junction unmatched. Germline CDR1 and CDR2: MDHEN and SYDVKM. The CDR3 runs 18 residues. CDR3 bases: TGTGCCAGCAGTCTCCGGCGAGATAGCGGGGGGGCGATCGGGGAGCTGTTTTTT. Protein: CASSLRRDSGGAIGELFF.

In its sample, this clone was seen a few times. The genes are TRBV6-5 and TRBJ2-7; tentative D call: TRBD1 (6 bases). The V end lost 5 bases, the J end lost 1 base, and 12 bases lay between the germline ends. Per the germline V gene, CDR1 is MNHEY and CDR2 is SVGAGI. CDR3 length: 14 residues. CDR3 sequence reads: CASSAHQGSYEQYF. CDR3 DNA sequence: TGTGCCAGCAGTGCCCACCAGGGGTCCTACGAGCAGTACTTC.

V usage is TRBV12-5 and J usage is TRBJ1-2, with D uncertain. CDR1 LGHNT and CDR2 FRNRAP come from the germline V gene. V dropped 6 bases and J dropped 2 bases, with 10 bases sitting between them. The CDR3 spans 13 residues. CDR3 sequence (DNA): TGTGCTAGTGGCACACAGACAAACTATGGCTACACCTTC. Translated: CASGTQTNYGYTF.

This clone has more than one count but fewer than ten. Written as DNA, the CDR3 is TGTGCCAGCAGCAAAACAGGGTTGAGTCAGCCCCAGCATTTT. Protein product: CASSKTGLSQPQHF. The V call is TRBV9, the J call TRBJ1-5; tentatively, D is TRBD1 (6 bases). CDR3 length: 14 amino acids. Germline V lookup: CDR1 SGDLS, CDR2 YYNGEE. Between the trimmed V and J ends, which lost 4 bases and 6 bases, there was a span of 14 bases.

The chain combines TRBV6-1 with TRBJ2-5; no definite D call. Looked up from germline, CDR1 is MNHNS and CDR2 is SASEGT. The V end was cut by 6 bases, the J end by 2 bases, with 10 bases between. CDR3 length: 13 amino acids. CDR3 protein: CASRRDKQETQYF. The CDR3 DNA sequence: TGTGCCAGCAGGCGAGACAAACAAGAGACCCAGTACTTC.

CDR3 sequence: CASIQTGTETQYF. The CDR3 DNA is TGTGCCAGCATCCAGACAGGGACCGAGACCCAGTACTTC. The chain recombines TRBV5-6 with TRBJ2-5, with 7 bases fitting TRBD1. The CDR3 consists of 13 residues. The trim removed 6 bases at V and 5 bases at J, leaving 7 bases unmatched. The germline CDR1 and CDR2 sequences are SGHDT and YYEEEE.